This T cell receptor (beta chain) emerged from a study of T cell repertoires in cytomegalovirus infection. TCRdb called the reads again in MiXCR, with one record for every CDR3 protein. The data contain 800,000 to 950,000 distinct CDR3 sequences, about 33% of them singletons. As for this clonotype: Its antigen is as yet unknown.

This CDR3 spans 12 amino acids. The ends were cut back, 8 bases at V and 0 bases at J, with 6 bases in the middle. This sequence joins TRBV12-3 or TRBV12-4 and TRBJ2-3; unclear D gene. The starting material was cultured CD8+ T cells from PBMCs, obtained from culture after CMV antigen stimulation. The sequence came from a human donor in good health (CMV status not recorded). Some clones in this sample may be carry-over from other donors' samples. This CDR3 reads CASHVSTDTQYF. DNA for the CDR3: TGTGCCAGCCACGTTAGCACAGATACGCAGTATTTT.